Listed below are T cell receptor beta chains from one sample, sequenced in a study of B cell selection in AIRE deficiency. The data were produced by immunoSEQ multiplex PCR, yet TCRdb's version contains in-frame clones alone and is incomplete. Here the sample spans 20,000 to 30,000 clones, around 92% being singletons. The specimen sequenced was CD4+CD25+ Tregs sorted from PBMCs. Receptors originate from a human donor in good health. Each CDR3 is given with its conserved first and last residue. A D gene is named only where the DNA matches it firmly. Size is omitted from some rows. Given values are once, few, many or a class for expanded clones.

D	V	J	length	size	DNA	CDR3
TRBD2	TRBV6-5	TRBJ2-3	15	.	TGTGCCAGCAGTTACGGCGGGGGGGCAACAGATACGCAGTATTTT	CASSYGGGATDTQYF
.	TRBV6-5	TRBJ1-1	14	.	TGTGCCAGCAGTTACGCCAGGGCCAACACTGAAGCTTTCTTT	CASSYARANTEAFF
.	TRBV10-2	TRBJ1-2	16	.	TGCGCCAGCAGCCCTACCAGGAAGGGAGTGGGCTATGGCTACACCTTC	CASSPTRKGVGYGYTF
.	TRBV28	TRBJ1-5	11	.	TGTGCCAGCAGTCAATATCAGCCCCAGCATTTT	CASSQYQPQHF
.	TRBV19	TRBJ1-1	15	.	TGTGCCAGTAGTATATCCGCGGGTTTGTCACCAACAGCTTTCTTT	CASSISAGLSPTAFF
.	TRBV6-5	TRBJ1-1	12	few	TGTGCCAGCAGTTACGCGGGGGCTGAAGCTTTCTTT	CASSYAGAEAFF
TRBD1	TRBV5-1	TRBJ2-7	14	.	TGCGCCAGCAGCGGCCGGGACAGGGGACGGGAGCAGTACTTC	CASSGRDRGREQYF
TRBD2	TRBV7-2	TRBJ2-2	15	.	TGTGCCAGCAGCGAGCGGGGGGTGAACACCGGGGAGCTGTTTTTT	CASSERGVNTGELFF
.	TRBV7-2	TRBJ2-1	15	few	TGTGCCAGCAGCTTAACCCCAGACGGGTACAATGAGCAGTTCTTC	CASSLTPDGYNEQFF
.	TRBV6-6	TRBJ2-2	14	.	TGTGCCAGCAGCCTAGACAGAAACACCGGGGAGCTGTTTTTT	CASSLDRNTGELFF
.	TRBV27	TRBJ2-5	13	.	TGTGCCAGCAGCTTAGGACGGGGAGAGACCCAGTACTTC	CASSLGRGETQYF
.	TRBV7-9	TRBJ1-6	14	.	TGTGCCAGCAGCTTAAGAGAAGAGAATTCACCCCTCCACTTT	CASSLREENSPLHF
.	TRBV19	TRBJ1-6	12	.	TGTGCCAGCCGACTGTCCTTTTCACCCCTCCACTTT	CASRLSFSPLHF
.	TRBV25-1	TRBJ2-7	13	medium-sized	TGTGCCAGCCGTGGACAGTTTTCCTACGAGCAGTACTTC	CASRGQFSYEQYF
.	TRBV6-6	TRBJ1-5	16	.	TGTGCCAGCAGTTACTGGATTAGTTCTGCCAATCAGCCCCAGCATTTT	CASSYWISSANQPQHF
TRBD1	TRBV15	TRBJ2-3	17	.	TGTGCCACCAGCAGAGGCAGGACAGGCCCTAGCACAGATACGCAGTATTTT	CATSRGRTGPSTDTQYF
TRBD1	TRBV2	TRBJ1-4	14	.	TGTGCCAGCAGTCGGACAGGGACTAATGAAAAACTGTTTTTT	CASSRTGTNEKLFF
TRBD2	TRBV15	TRBJ2-7	14	.	TGTGCCACCAGCAGAGGACTAGCGGACTACGAGCAGTACTTC	CATSRGLADYEQYF
TRBD2	TRBV28	TRBJ2-2	14	.	TGTGCCAGCAGTTTAAAAGTACGCGGGGGAGAGCTGTTTTTT	CASSLKVRGGELFF
TRBD2	TRBV7-9	TRBJ2-1	17	.	TGTGCCAGCAGCTCAAGTATGCGGGAGCGGGGGGTTGATGAGCAGTTCTTC	CASSSSMRERGVDEQFF
.	TRBV25-1	TRBJ1-3	14	.	TGTGCCAGCAGTGAATACAGGGATGGAAACACCATATATTTT	CASSEYRDGNTIYF
.	TRBV7-9	TRBJ2-5	14	.	TGTGCCAGCAGCAGCAGGGTCCGGGGGGAGACCCAGTACTTC	CASSSRVRGETQYF
TRBD2	TRBV25-1	TRBJ2-7	15	.	TGTGCCAGCACCCCATCCGGGGGGGGGTACTACGAGCAGTACTTC	CASTPSGGGYYEQYF
.	TRBV5-1	TRBJ1-6	16	.	TGCGCCAGCAGCTTTGCCGACAGGACCTATAATTCACCCCTCCACTTT	CASSFADRTYNSPLHF
TRBD1	TRBV9	TRBJ2-1	15	.	TGTGCCAGCAGCCCTCGACAGGGGGCGAAGAATGAGCAGTTCTTC	CASSPRQGAKNEQFF
.	TRBV15	TRBJ2-6	17	.	TGTGCCACCAGCAGACCGGGACTGAGCTCTGGGGCCAACGTCCTGACTTTC	CATSRPGLSSGANVLTF
.	TRBV15	TRBJ2-7	14	.	TGTGCCACCAGCAGAGAGGCAGGTCCCTACGAGCAGTACTTC	CATSREAGPYEQYF
.	TRBV2	TRBJ2-1	13	.	TGTGCCAGCTCTGGGAATAGGGGCTGGGAGCAGTTCTTC	CASSGNRGWEQFF
.	TRBV2	TRBJ1-5	14	.	TGTGCCAGCAGTGGCCAGTGGGCGAATCAGCCCCAGCATTTT	CASSGQWANQPQHF
TRBD2	TRBV5-1	TRBJ2-1	15	.	TGCGCCAGCAGACCGGGACTAGACTCCTACAATGAGCAGTTCTTC	CASRPGLDSYNEQFF
.	TRBV7-2	TRBJ1-3	14	.	TGTGCCAGCAGCAACAGGTCCTCTGGAAACACCATATATTTT	CASSNRSSGNTIYF
.	TRBV13	TRBJ1-1	14	.	TGTGCCAGCAGCTTAGTGGGGGGGCAAACTGAAGCTTTCTTT	CASSLVGGQTEAFF
.	TRBV6-1	TRBJ1-6	13	medium-sized	TGTGCCGCCCTGGGTAGTTCCCCTTCACCCCTCCACTTT	CAALGSSPSPLHF
TRBD2	TRBV2	TRBJ2-4	15	.	TGTGCCAGCTCCGAATGGACTAGCGGGGCAAACATTCAGTACTTC	CASSEWTSGANIQYF
.	TRBV11-3	TRBJ2-1	12	.	TGTGCCAGCAGCTCAGGGATAAATGAGCAGTTCTTC	CASSSGINEQFF
TRBD1	TRBV6-5	TRBJ1-1	15	.	TGTGCCAGCAGTTACGGACAGGGGAAGAACACTGAAGCTTTCTTT	CASSYGQGKNTEAFF
.	TRBV7-9	TRBJ2-6	17	.	TGTGCCAGCAGCTTAGATCGGACATCCTCTGGGGCCAACGTCCTGACTTTC	CASSLDRTSSGANVLTF
.	TRBV7-9	TRBJ2-7	15	once	TGTGCCAGCAGCTTATTAGGCAGTTACAAAGACGAGCAGTACTTC	CASSLLGSYKDEQYF
.	TRBV7-9	TRBJ1-1	14	.	TGTGCCAGCAGCCCGGATAGTGCGTACACTGAAGCTTTCTTT	CASSPDSAYTEAFF
TRBD1	TRBV19	TRBJ1-5	15	few	TGTGCCAGTAGTCTACGGACAGGTAGCAATCAGCCCCAGCATTTT	CASSLRTGSNQPQHF